The 8 T cell receptor beta chains in this list originate from one sample, sequenced in a study of cytomegalovirus exposure and HLA in healthy donors. Primers: 60 Vbeta forward and 13 Jbeta reverse. TCRdb's copy holds only in-frame clones and misses some; the assay was immunoSEQ multiplex PCR. Of about 150,000 clones listed, roughly 80% were seen once; the top ten hold around 1.5%. Sequences were obtained from PBMCs. These receptors came from a man between 18 and 29 years old in good health and CMV-seronegative.

The chain is built from TRBV18 and TRBJ2-5, with 7 bases lining up with TRBD2. The CDR3 covers 14 residues. After removal of 1 base from V and 3 bases from J, the junction contained 2 bases not matched to a gene. Germline lookup yields CDR1 KGHSH and CDR2 LQKENI. As DNA, the CDR3 is TGTGCCAGCTCACCACAGGGGAGGGAAGAGACCCAGTACTTC. Protein product: CASSPQGREETQYF.

The rearrangement uses TRBV27 and TRBJ2-7; 11 nucleotides match TRBD2. V was pared by 5 bases and J by 2 bases, with 8 bases of the junction left unmatched. CDR1 is MNHEY, CDR2 SMNVEV, per germline (reference sequence). The CDR3 spans 16 residues. The CDR3 region has the DNA TGTGCCAGCAGTCCCAGCCTAGCGGGAGGCCCCTACGAGCAGTACTTC. Its translation is CASSPSLAGGPYEQYF.

The rearrangement joins TRBV5-5 to TRBJ2-1; no reliable D call. The germline V gene encodes CDR1 SGHKS and CDR2 YYEKEE (reference sequence). CDR3 length: 11 residues. V was clipped by 2 bases and J by 7 bases, with 4 bases between them. This chain's CDR3 is CASSFENEQFF. DNA of the CDR3: TGTGCCAGCAGCTTCGAGAATGAGCAGTTCTTC.

This chain joins TRBV30 and TRBJ1-5; D possibly corresponds to TRBD1 (6 bases). CDR3 size: 13 residues. The ends were cut back, 6 bases at V and 5 bases at J, with 14 bases in the middle. Germline V gives CDR1 GTSNPN, CDR2 SVGIG (reference sequence). CDR3 loop: CACSGTTDQPQHF. CDR3 DNA: TGTGCCTGCTCCGGGACAACCGATCAGCCCCAGCATTTT.

The gene calls are TRBV18 and TRBJ2-7, with TRBD2 identical over 7 bases. Looked up from germline, CDR1 is KGHSH and CDR2 is LQKENI. Trimming at V came to 1 base and at J to 1 base, leaving 7 bases not matched to a gene. This CDR3 has 16 residues. CDR3 sequence reads: CASSPRAGVESYEQYF. The CDR3 DNA sequence: TGTGCCAGCTCACCACGGGCGGGAGTTGAGTCCTACGAGCAGTACTTC.

This chain uses TRBV6-5 with TRBJ1-1; TRBD1 matches 7 bases. J gave up 1 base and V 6 bases, and 2 bases lay outside the gene matches. Looked up from germline, CDR1 is MNHEY and CDR2 is SVGAGI. The CDR3 consists of 13 residues. As DNA, the CDR3 is TGTGCCAGCAGATGGACAGGGAACACTGAAGCTTTCTTT. Translated: CASRWTGNTEAFF.

This chain connects TRBV27 to TRBJ2-7, with 7 bases fitting TRBD1. The junction had 13 bases not matched to a gene; V was cut back by 9 bases and J by 5 bases. Germline assignment: CDR1 MNHEY and CDR2 SMNVEV (reference sequence). This CDR3 has 14 residues. The CDR3 protein is CARPTGKGPDEQYF. CDR3 nucleotide sequence: TGTGCCAGGCCGACAGGGAAGGGTCCCGACGAGCAGTACTTC.

V is TRBV29-1 and J is TRBJ1-2, with 7 bases aligning to TRBD1. Trimming removed 0 bases from V and 4 bases from J; junction bases left unmatched: 5. There are 14 residues in the CDR3. Looked up from germline, CDR1 is SQVTM and CDR2 is ANQGSEA. DNA for the CDR3: TGCAGCGTTGAAGATCCCGACAGGGCCTATGGCTACACCTTC. Its protein product is CSVEDPDRAYGYTF.